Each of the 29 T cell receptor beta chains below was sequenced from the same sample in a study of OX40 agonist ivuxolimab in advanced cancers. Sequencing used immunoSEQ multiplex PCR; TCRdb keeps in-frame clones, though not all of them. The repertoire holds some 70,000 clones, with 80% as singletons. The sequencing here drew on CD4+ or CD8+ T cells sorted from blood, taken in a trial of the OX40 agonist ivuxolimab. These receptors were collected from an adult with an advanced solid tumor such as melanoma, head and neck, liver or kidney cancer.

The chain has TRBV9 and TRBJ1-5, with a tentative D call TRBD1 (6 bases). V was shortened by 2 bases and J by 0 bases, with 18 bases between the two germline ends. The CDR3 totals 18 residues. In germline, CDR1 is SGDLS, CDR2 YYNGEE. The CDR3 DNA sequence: TGTGCCAGCAGCGTTGGTGCAGGGGAGTGGAATAGCAATCAGCCCCAGCATTTT. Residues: CASSVGAGEWNSNQPQHF.

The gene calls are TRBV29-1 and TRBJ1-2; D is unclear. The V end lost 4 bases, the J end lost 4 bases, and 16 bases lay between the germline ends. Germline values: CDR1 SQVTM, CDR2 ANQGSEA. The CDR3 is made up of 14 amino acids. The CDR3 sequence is CSVAHMAASYGYTF. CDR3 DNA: TGCAGCGTTGCCCATATGGCAGCGAGCTATGGCTACACCTTC. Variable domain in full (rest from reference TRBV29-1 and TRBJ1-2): SAVISQKPSRDICQRGTSLTIQCQVDSQVTMMFWYRQQPGQSLTLIATANQGSEATYESGFVIDKFPISRPNLTFSTLTVSNMSPEDSSIYLCSVAHMAASYGYTFGSGTRLTVV.

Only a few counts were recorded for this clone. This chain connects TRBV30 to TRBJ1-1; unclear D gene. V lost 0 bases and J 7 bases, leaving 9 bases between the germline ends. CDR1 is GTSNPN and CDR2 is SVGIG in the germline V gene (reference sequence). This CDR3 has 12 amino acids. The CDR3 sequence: CAWSVAGDEAFF. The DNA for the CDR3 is TGTGCCTGGAGTGTAGCGGGTGATGAAGCTTTCTTT.

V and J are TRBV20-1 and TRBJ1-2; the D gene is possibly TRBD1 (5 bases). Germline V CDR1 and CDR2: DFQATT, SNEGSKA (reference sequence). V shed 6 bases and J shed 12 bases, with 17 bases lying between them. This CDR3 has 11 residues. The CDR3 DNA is TGCAGTGCCCGCCTTAGGGGAAGAGACACCTTC. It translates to CSARLRGRDTF.

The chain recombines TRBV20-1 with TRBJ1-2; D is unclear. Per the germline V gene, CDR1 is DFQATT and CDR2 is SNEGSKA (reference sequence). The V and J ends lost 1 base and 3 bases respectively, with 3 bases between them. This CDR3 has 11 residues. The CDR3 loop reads CSARADYGYTF. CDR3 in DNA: TGCAGTGCTAGAGCGGACTATGGCTACACCTTC.

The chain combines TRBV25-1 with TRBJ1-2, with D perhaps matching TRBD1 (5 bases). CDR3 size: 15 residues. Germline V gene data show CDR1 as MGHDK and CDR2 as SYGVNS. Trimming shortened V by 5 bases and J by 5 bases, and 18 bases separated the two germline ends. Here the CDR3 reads CASSYGGYGEYGYTF. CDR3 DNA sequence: TGTGCCAGCAGTTACGGGGGGTACGGAGAGTATGGCTACACCTTC.

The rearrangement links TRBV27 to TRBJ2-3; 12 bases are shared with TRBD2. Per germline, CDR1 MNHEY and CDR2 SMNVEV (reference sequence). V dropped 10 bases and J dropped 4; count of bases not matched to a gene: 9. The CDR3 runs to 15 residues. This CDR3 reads CATSSGGARADTQYF. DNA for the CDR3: TGTGCCACCTCTAGCGGGGGGGCTCGGGCAGATACGCAGTATTTT.

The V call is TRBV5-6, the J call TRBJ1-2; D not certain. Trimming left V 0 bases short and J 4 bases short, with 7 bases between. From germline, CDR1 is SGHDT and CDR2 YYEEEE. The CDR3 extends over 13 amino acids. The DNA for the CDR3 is TGTGCCAGCAGCTTGGGAGCCGTCTATGGCTACACCTTC. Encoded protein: CASSLGAVYGYTF. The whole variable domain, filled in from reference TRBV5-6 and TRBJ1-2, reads DAGVTQSPTHLIKTRGQQVTLRCSPKSGHDTVSWYQQALGQGPQFIFQYYEEEERQRGNFPDRFSGHQFPNYSSELNVNALLLGDSALYLCASSLGAVYGYTFGSGTRLTVV.

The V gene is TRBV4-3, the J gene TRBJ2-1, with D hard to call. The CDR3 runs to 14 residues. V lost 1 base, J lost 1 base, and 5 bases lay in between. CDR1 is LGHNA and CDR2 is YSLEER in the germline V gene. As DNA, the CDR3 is TGCGCCAGCAGCCAAGGAGGATCCTACAATGAGCAGTTCTTC. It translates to CASSQGGSYNEQFF.

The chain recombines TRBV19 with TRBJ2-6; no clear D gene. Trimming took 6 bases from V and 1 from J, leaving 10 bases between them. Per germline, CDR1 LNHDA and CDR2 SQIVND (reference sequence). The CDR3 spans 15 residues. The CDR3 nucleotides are TGTGCCAGTAGACCCCAAGGGTCTGGGGCCAACGTCCTGACTTTC. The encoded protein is CASRPQGSGANVLTF.

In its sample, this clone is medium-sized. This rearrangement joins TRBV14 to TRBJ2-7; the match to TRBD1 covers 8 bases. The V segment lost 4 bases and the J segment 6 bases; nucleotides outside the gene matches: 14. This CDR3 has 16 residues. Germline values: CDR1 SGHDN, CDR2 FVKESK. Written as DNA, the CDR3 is TGTGCCAGCAGCCCCCGTGTCTTACAGGGGGTCTCCGAGCAGTACTTC. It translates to CASSPRVLQGVSEQYF. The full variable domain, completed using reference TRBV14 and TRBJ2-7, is EAGVTQFPSHSVIEKGQTVTLRCDPISGHDNLYWYRRVMGKEIKFLLHFVKESKQDESGMPNNRFLAERTGGTYSTLKVQPAELEDSGVYFCASSPRVLQGVSEQYFGPGTRLTVT.

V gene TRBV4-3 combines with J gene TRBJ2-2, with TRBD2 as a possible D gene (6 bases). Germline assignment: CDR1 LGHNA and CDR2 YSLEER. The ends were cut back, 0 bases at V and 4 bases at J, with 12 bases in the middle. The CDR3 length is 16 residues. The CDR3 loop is CASSQDRRVGTGELFF. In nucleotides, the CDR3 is TGCGCCAGCAGCCAAGATAGGAGGGTCGGCACCGGGGAGCTGTTTTTT.

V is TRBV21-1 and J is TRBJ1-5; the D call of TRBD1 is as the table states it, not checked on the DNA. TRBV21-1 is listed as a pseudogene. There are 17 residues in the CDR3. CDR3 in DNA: TGTGCCAGCAGCAAAGGTTTAAGGACAGGGAGCAATCAGCCCCAGCATTTT. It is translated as CASSKGLRTGSNQPQHF.

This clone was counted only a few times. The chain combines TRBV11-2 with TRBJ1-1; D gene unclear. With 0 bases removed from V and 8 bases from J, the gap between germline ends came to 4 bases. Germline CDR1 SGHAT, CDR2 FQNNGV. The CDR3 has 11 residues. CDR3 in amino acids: CASSLDEEAFF. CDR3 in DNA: TGTGCCAGCAGCTTAGATGAGGAAGCTTTCTTT.

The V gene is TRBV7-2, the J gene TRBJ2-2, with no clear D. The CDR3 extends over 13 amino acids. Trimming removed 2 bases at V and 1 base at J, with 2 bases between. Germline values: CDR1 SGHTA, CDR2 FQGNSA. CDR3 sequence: CASSLKNTGELFF. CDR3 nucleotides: TGTGCCAGCAGCTTAAAGAACACCGGGGAGCTGTTTTTT. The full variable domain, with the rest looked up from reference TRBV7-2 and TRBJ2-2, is GAGVSQSPSNKVTEKGKDVELRCDPISGHTALYWYRQSLGQGLEFLIYFQGNSAPDKSGLPSDRFSAERTGGSVSTLTIQRTQQEDSAVYLCASSLKNTGELFFGEGSRLTVL.

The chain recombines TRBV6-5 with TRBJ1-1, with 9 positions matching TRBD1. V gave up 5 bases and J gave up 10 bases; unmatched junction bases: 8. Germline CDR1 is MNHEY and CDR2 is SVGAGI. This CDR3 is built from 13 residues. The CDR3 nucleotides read TGTGCCAGCAGTCGCGACAGGGGGATCGGAGCTTTCTTT. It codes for CASSRDRGIGAFF.

This CDR3 reads CASGDYRDGVESGNTIYF. Written as DNA, the CDR3 is TGCGCCAGCGGAGACTACCGGGACGGTGTTGAGTCTGGAAACACCATATATTTT. The V gene is TRBV5-1, the J gene TRBJ1-3, with TRBD1 as a possible D gene (5 bases). V dropped 7 bases and J dropped 1 base, with 24 bases sitting between them. CDR1 SGHRS and CDR2 YFSETQ come from the germline V gene. The CDR3 loop spans 18 amino acids.

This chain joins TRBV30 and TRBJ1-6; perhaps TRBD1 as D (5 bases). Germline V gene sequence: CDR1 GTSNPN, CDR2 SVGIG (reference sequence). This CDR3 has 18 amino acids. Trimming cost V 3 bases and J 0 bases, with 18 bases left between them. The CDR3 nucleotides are TGTGCCTGGAGCCGACGGCAGGGAACTAGCTCCTATAATTCACCCCTCCACTTT. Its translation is CAWSRRQGTSSYNSPLHF.

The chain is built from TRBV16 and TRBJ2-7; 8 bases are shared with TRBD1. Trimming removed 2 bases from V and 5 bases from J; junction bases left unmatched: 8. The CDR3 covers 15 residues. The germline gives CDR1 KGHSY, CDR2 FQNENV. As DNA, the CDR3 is TGTGCCAGCAGCCAAGGCAGGGGGCTTACCGACGAGCAGTACTTC. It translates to CASSQGRGLTDEQYF.

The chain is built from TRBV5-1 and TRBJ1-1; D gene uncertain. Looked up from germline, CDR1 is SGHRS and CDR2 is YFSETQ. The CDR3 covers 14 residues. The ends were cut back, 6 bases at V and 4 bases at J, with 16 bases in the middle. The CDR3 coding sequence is TGCGCCAGCACAGATCCGGGGATCCCCACTGAAGCTTTCTTT. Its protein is CASTDPGIPTEAFF.

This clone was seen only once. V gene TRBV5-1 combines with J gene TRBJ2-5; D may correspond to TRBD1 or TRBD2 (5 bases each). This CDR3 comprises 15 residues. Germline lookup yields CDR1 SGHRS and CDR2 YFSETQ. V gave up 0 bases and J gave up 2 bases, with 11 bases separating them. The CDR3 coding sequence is TGCGCCAGCAGCTTGGCCCCGGGGCCACAAGAGACCCAGTACTTC. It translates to CASSLAPGPQETQYF.

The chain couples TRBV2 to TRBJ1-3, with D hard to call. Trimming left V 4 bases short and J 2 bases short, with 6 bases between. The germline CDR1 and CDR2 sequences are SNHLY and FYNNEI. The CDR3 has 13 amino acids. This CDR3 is CASSAGAGNTIYF. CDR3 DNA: TGTGCCAGCAGTGCCGGGGCTGGAAACACCATATATTTT.

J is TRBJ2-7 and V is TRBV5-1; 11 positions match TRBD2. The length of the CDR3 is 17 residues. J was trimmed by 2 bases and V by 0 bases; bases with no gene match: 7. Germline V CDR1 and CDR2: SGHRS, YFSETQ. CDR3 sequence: CASSLEIRTSGPYEQYF. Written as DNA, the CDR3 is TGCGCCAGCAGCTTGGAAATTAGGACTAGCGGGCCCTACGAGCAGTACTTC.

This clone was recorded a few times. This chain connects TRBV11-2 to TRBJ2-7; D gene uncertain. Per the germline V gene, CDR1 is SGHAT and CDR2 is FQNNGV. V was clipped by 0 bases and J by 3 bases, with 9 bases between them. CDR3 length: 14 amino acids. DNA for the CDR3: TGTGCCAGCAGCTTAGATCGAAACAGCTACGAGCAGTACTTC. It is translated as CASSLDRNSYEQYF.

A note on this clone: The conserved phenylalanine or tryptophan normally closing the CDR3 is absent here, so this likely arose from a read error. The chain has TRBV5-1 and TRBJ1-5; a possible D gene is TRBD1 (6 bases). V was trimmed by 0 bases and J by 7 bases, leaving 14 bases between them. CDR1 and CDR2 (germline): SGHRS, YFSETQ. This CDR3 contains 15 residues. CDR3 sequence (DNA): TGCGCCAGCAGCTTGGTTCAGGGGAGTGACCAGCCCCAGCATTCT. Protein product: CASSLVQGSDQPQHS.

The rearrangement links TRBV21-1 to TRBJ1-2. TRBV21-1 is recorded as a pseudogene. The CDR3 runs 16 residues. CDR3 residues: CASSKKINGGDYGYTF. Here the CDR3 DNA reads TGTGCCAGCAGCAAAAAGATCAACGGGGGGGACTATGGCTACACCTTC.

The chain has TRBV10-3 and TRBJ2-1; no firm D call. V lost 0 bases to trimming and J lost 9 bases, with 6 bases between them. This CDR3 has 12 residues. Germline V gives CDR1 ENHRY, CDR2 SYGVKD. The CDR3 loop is CAISESQGEQFF. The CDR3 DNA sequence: TGTGCCATCAGTGAGTCGCAAGGTGAGCAGTTCTTC.

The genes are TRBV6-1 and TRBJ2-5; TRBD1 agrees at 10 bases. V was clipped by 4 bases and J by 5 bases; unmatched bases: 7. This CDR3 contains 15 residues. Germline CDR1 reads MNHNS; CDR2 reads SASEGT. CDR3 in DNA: TGTGCCAGCAGTGGGGACAGGGGAAGTAGCGAGACCCAGTACTTC. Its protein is CASSGDRGSSETQYF.

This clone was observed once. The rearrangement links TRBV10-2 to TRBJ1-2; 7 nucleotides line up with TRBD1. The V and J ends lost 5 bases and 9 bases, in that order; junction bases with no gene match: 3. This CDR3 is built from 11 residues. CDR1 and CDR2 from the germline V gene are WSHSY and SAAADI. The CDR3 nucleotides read TGCGCCAGCAGTCCGGGACAGCGCTACACCTTC. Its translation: CASSPGQRYTF.